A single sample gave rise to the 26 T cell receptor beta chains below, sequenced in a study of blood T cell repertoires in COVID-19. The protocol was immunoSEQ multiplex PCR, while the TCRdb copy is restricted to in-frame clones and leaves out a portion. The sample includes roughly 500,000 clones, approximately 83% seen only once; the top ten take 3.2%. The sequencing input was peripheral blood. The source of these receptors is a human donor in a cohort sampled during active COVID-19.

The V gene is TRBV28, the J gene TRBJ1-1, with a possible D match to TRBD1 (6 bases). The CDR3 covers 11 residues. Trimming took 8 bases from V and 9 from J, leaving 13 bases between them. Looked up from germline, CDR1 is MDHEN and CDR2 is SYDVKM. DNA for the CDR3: TGTGCCAGCGTATTACAGGGCAAAGCTTTCTTT. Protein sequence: CASVLQGKAFF.

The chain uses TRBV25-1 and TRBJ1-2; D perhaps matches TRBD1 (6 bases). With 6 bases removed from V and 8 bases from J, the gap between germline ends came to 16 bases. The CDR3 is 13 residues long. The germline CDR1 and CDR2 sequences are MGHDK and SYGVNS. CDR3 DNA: TGTGCCAGCAGGCTGGGGGCTGACGGGGGCTACACCTTC. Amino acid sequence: CASRLGADGGYTF.

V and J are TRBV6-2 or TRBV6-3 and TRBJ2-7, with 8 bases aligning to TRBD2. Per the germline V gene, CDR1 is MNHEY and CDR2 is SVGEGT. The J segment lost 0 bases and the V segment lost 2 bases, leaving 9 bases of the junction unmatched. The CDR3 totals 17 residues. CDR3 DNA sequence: TGTGCCAGCAGTTACCCCCCGGGTAGCGGGAACTCCTACGAGCAGTACTTC. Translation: CASSYPPGSGNSYEQYF.

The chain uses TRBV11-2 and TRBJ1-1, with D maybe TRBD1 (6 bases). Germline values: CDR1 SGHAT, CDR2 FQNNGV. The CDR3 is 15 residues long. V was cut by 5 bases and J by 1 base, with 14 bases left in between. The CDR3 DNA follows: TGTGCCAGCAGCCCGTCGGGACAACCGAACACTGAAGCTTTCTTT. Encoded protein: CASSPSGQPNTEAFF.

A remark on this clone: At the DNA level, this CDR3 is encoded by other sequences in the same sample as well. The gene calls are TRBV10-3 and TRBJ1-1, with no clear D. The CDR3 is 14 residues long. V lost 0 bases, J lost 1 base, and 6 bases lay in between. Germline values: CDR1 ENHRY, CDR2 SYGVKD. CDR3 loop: CAISESRQNTEAFF. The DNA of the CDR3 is TGTGCCATCAGTGAGTCGAGGCAGAACACTGAAGCTTTCTTT.

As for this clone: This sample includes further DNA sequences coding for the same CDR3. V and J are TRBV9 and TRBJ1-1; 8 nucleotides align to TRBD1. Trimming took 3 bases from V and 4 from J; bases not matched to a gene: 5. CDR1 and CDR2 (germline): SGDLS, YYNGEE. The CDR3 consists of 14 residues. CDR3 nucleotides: TGTGCCAGCAGCGCACGGACAGGGTTCACTGAAGCTTTCTTT. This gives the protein CASSARTGFTEAFF.

In nucleotides, the CDR3 is TGTGCCAGCAGCTTTATTCGTGGGCGACCGGAGACCCAGTACTTC. This codes for CASSFIRGRPETQYF. The genes are TRBV5-8 and TRBJ2-5; the D is unclear. V was cut by 2 bases and J by 5 bases, with 16 bases left in between. Germline CDR1 reads SGHTS; CDR2 reads YDEGEE. CDR3 size: 15 residues.

The CDR3 DNA is TGTGCCAGCACTATGGGACAGGGGGTCACCTACGAGCAGTACTTC. Amino acid sequence: CASTMGQGVTYEQYF. The chain combines TRBV6-5 with TRBJ2-7, with TRBD1 identical over 11 bases. The CDR3 length is 15 residues. The junction had 7 bases not matched to a gene; V was cut back by 7 bases and J by 2 bases. CDR1 and CDR2 from the germline V gene are MNHEY and SVGAGI.

This CDR3 reads CASSPEGQITDTQYF. Written as DNA, the CDR3 is TGTGCCAGCAGCCCAGAGGGACAGATCACAGATACGCAGTATTTT. The V gene is TRBV7-9, the J gene TRBJ2-3; the match to TRBD1 covers 7 bases. CDR1 SEHNR and CDR2 FQNEAQ come from the germline V gene (reference sequence). V lost 5 bases, J lost 2 bases, and 7 bases stayed unmatched. The CDR3 is 15 amino acids.

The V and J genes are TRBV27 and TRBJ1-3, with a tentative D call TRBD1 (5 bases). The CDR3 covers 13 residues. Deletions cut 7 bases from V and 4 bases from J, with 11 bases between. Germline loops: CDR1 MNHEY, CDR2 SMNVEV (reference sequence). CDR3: CASKEGLGNTIYF. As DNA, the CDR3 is TGTGCCAGCAAGGAGGGGTTGGGAAACACCATATATTTT.

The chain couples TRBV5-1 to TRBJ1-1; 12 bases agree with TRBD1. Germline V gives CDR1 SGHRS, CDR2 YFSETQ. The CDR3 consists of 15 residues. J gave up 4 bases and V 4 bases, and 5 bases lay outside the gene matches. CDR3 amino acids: CASSPGQGAGTEAFF. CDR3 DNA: TGCGCCAGCAGCCCGGGACAGGGGGCAGGCACTGAAGCTTTCTTT. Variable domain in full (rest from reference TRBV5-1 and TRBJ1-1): KAGVTQTPRYLIKTRGQQVTLSCSPISGHRSVSWYQQTPGQGLQFLFEYFSETQRNKGNFPGRFSGRQFSNSRSEMNVSTLELGDSALYLCASSPGQGAGTEAFFGQGTRLTVV.

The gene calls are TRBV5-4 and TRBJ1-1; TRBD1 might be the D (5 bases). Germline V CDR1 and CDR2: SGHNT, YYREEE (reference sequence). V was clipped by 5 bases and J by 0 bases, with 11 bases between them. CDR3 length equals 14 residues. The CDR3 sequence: CASRNGDLNTEAFF. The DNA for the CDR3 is TGTGCCAGCAGGAACGGGGACTTGAACACTGAAGCTTTCTTT.

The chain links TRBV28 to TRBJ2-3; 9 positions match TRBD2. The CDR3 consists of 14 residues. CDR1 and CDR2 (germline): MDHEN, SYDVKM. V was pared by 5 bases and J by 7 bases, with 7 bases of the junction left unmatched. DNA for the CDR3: TGTGCCAGCAGTGAGACTAGCGGCCCAAATACGCAGTATTTT. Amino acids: CASSETSGPNTQYF. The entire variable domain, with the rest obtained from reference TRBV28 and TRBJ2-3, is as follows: DVKVTQSSRYLVKRTGEKVFLECVQDMDHENMFWYRQDPGLGLRLIYFSYDVKMKEKGDIPEGYSVSREKKERFSLILESASTNQTSMYLCASSETSGPNTQYFGPGTRLTVL.

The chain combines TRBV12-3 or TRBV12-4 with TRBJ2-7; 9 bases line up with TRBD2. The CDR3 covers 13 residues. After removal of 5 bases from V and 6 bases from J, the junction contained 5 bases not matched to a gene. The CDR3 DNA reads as TGTGCCAGCAGTAGGGGACTAGCCGGCGAGCAGTACTTC. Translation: CASSRGLAGEQYF.

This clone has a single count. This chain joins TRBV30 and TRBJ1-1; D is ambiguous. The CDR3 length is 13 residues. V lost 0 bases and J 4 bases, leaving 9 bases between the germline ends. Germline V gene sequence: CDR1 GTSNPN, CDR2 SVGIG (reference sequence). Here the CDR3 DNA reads TGTGCCTGGAGTGTACAAGAGGGCACTGAAGCTTTCTTT. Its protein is CAWSVQEGTEAFF.

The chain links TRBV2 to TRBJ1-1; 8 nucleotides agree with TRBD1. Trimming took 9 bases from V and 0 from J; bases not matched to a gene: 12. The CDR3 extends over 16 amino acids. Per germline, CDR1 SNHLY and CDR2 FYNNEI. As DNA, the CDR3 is TGTGCCAGAAAAAAGGACAGGGTCGATTTGAACACTGAAGCTTTCTTT. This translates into CARKKDRVDLNTEAFF.

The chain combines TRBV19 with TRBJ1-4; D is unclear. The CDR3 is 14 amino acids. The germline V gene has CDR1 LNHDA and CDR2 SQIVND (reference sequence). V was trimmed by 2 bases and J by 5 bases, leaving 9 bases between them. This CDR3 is CASSIRGSNEKLFF. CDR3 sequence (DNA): TGTGCCAGTAGTATACGAGGGTCCAATGAAAAACTGTTTTTT.

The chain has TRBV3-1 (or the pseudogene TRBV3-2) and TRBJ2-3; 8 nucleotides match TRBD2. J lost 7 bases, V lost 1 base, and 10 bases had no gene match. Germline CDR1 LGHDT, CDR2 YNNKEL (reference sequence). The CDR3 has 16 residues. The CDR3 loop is CASSQGDGRAQNTQYF. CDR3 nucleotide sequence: TGTGCCAGCAGCCAAGGGGACGGGAGGGCACAGAATACGCAGTATTTT.

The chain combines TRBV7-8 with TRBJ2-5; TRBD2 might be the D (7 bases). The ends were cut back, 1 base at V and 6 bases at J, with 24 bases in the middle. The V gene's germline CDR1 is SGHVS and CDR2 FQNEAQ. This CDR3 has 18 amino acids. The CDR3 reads CASSLDRGGGVLGKTQYF. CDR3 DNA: TGTGCCAGCAGCTTAGATAGGGGAGGGGGAGTTTTGGGAAAGACCCAGTACTTC.

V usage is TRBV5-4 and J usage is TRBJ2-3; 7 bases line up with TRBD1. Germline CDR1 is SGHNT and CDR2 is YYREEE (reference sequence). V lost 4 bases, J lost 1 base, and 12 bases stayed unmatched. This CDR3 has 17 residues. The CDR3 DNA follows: TGTGCCAGCAGCCCCGCCCGACAGGGAAGCGGCACAGATACGCAGTATTTT. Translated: CASSPARQGSGTDTQYF.

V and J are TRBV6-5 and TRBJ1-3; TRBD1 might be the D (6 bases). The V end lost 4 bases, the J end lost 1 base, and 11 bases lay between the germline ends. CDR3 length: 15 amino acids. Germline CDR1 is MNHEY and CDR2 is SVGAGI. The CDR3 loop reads CASSWGGGSGNTIYF. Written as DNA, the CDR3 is TGTGCCAGCAGTTGGGGAGGGGGGTCTGGAAACACCATATATTTT.

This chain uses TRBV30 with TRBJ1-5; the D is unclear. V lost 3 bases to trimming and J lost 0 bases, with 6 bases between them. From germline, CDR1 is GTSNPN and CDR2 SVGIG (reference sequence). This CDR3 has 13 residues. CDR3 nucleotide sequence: TGTGCCTGGAGCTTATATAGCAATCAGCCCCAGCATTTT. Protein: CAWSLYSNQPQHF.

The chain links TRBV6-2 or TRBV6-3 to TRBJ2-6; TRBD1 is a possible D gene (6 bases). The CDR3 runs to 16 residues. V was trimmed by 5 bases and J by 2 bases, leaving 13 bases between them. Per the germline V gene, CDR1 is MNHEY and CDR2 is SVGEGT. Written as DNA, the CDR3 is TGTGCCAGCAGTCGTTCAGGGGTCACTGGGGCCAACGTCCTGACTTTC. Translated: CASSRSGVTGANVLTF.

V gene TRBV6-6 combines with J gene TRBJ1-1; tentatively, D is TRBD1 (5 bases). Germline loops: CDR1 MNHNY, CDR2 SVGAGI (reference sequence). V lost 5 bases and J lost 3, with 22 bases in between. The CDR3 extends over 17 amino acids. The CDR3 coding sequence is TGTGCCAGCAGTCTAGGGGCGACATTAGGAGGGGACACTGAAGCTTTCTTT. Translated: CASSLGATLGGDTEAFF.

CDR3 region: CASSLSFGQITDTQYF. The DNA for the CDR3 is TGTGCCAGCAGCTTATCCTTTGGACAAATCACAGATACGCAGTATTTT. The chain joins TRBV7-9 to TRBJ2-3; D might be TRBD1 (5 bases). Germline V gene lookup returns CDR1 SEHNR and CDR2 FQNEAQ (reference sequence). The CDR3 has 16 residues. Trimming shortened V by 2 bases and J by 2 bases, and 14 bases separated the two germline ends.

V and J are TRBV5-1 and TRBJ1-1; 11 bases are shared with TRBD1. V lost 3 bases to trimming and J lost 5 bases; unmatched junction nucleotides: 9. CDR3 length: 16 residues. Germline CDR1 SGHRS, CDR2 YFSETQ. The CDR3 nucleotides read TGCGCCAGCAGCTCAAGAATGGGGGACAGGGGGACTGAAGCTTTCTTT. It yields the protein CASSSRMGDRGTEAFF.